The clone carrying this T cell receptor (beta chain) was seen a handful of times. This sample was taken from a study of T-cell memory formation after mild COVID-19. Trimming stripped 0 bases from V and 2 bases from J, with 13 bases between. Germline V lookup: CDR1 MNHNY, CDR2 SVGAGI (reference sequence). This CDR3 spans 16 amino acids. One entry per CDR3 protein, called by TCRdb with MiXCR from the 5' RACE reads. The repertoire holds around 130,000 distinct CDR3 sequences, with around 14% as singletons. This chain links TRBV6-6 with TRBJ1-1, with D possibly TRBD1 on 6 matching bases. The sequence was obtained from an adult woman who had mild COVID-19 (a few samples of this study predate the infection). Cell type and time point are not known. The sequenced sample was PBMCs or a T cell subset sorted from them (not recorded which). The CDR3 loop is CASSYSAGEVNTEAFF. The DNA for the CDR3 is TGTGCCAGCAGTTACTCAGCAGGGGAGGTTAACACTGAAGCTTTCTTT.